Included here is one T cell receptor beta chain sequence, with context. TCRdb re-derived calls from the RACE reads in MiXCR, one entry per CDR3 protein. The table shows 100,000 to 150,000 distinct CDR3 sequences, with roughly 12% occurring only once. This entry is derived from a study of human T cells and chemical hapten exposure. Trimming left V 3 bases short and J 9 bases short, with 3 bases between. Germline-derived CDR1 and CDR2 are SEHNR and FQNEAQ (reference sequence). This CDR3 region has 10 residues. Indicated time point: patch test 3, about 24 weeks after DPC sensitization. Sample treatment: therapeutic diphenylcyclopropenone sensitization with weekly scalp DPC.

This sequence originates from a woman in her fifties or sixties with alopecia areata. Some clones in this sample may be carry-over from other donors' samples. The source was whole blood, collected in connection with sensitization to the hapten diphenylcyclopropenone (DPC). This chain links TRBV7-9 with TRBJ2-1, with D hard to call. CDR3 nucleotide sequence: TGTGCCAGCAGCTTTACTGAGCAGTTCTTC. Its protein is CASSFTEQFF.